Below, 22 T cell receptor beta chains from the same sample are listed, as sequenced in a study of beta chain features in type 1 diabetes. The entirety of the isolated RNA underwent reverse transcription, so expressed TCRB transcripts were sequenced. Assay used: immunoSEQ multiplex PCR; TCRdb lists only in-frame clones, some missing. The table has a few hundred thousand clones, roughly 30% seen once. Sequencing input: central memory CD4+ T cells from blood. These receptors were taken from a man aged 25-45 years in good health.

This clone came up a few times. The chain couples TRBV30 to TRBJ1-1; D gene unclear. The V end was cut by 4 bases, the J end by 1 base, with 10 bases between. The CDR3 has 13 residues. Germline V gene sequence: CDR1 GTSNPN, CDR2 SVGIG (reference sequence). The chain's CDR3 is CAWNPVANTEAFF. The CDR3 region has the DNA TGTGCCTGGAACCCCGTAGCGAACACTGAAGCTTTCTTT.

The chain carries TRBV30 and TRBJ2-3, with 8 bases that match TRBD2. This CDR3 spans 17 amino acids. The junction had 14 bases not matched to a gene; V was cut back by 1 base and J by 5 bases. Germline V gene data show CDR1 as GTSNPN and CDR2 as SVGIG (reference sequence). CDR3 region: CAWSAKLAGPGGDTQYF. The CDR3 coding sequence is TGTGCCTGGAGTGCCAAGCTAGCGGGCCCTGGGGGAGATACGCAGTATTTT.

The V and J genes are TRBV29-1 and TRBJ2-4; 9 bases align to TRBD1. J gave up 3 bases and V 6 bases, and 12 bases lay outside the gene matches. The CDR3 totals 16 residues. Germline V gene sequence: CDR1 SQVTM, CDR2 ANQGSEA. In nucleotides, the CDR3 is TGCAGCGTGGAATCTTTGTCGGGACAGGGCAAAAACATTCAGTACTTC. Amino acid sequence: CSVESLSGQGKNIQYF.

The rearrangement links TRBV10-3 to TRBJ2-7, with unresolved D. With 5 bases removed from V and 3 bases from J, the gap between germline ends came to 8 bases. The CDR3 length is 12 residues. Looked up from germline, CDR1 is ENHRY and CDR2 is SYGVKD. In nucleotides, the CDR3 is TGTGCCATCAGTAGTGACAACTACGAGCAGTACTTC. It yields the protein CAISSDNYEQYF.

J is TRBJ1-2 and V is TRBV29-1, with a possible D match to TRBD1 (6 bases). V was trimmed by 6 bases and J by 7 bases, leaving 15 bases between them. In germline, CDR1 is SQVTM, CDR2 ANQGSEA. There are 12 residues in the CDR3. The DNA for the CDR3 is TGCAGCGTCCCCCGCCAGGGGTTTGGCTACACCTTC. Translation gives CSVPRQGFGYTF.

This clone was detected a few times. V usage is TRBV2 and J usage is TRBJ2-5; D is possibly TRBD2 (5 bases). Trimming removed 2 bases at V and 5 bases at J, with 6 bases between. Germline V CDR1 and CDR2: SNHLY, FYNNEI. The CDR3 spans 12 residues. Here the CDR3 reads CASSESGETQYF. The DNA for the CDR3 is TGTGCCAGCAGTGAATCGGGGGAGACCCAGTACTTC.

The chain carries TRBV30 and TRBJ1-5; 7 nucleotides line up with TRBD1. CDR1 GTSNPN and CDR2 SVGIG come from the germline V gene (reference sequence). V was pared by 1 base and J by 4 bases, with 4 bases of the junction left unmatched. There are 14 residues in the CDR3. In DNA form, the CDR3 reads TGTGCCTGGAGTGCGACAGGGTGGAATCAGCCCCAGCATTTT. Encoded protein: CAWSATGWNQPQHF.

The genes are TRBV30 and TRBJ2-3; D not resolved. V was clipped by 2 bases and J by 6 bases, with 9 bases between them. This CDR3 comprises 12 residues. Germline V gene lookup returns CDR1 GTSNPN and CDR2 SVGIG (reference sequence). The CDR3 protein is CAWSQARDTQYF. CDR3 in DNA: TGTGCCTGGAGTCAGGCCAGGGATACGCAGTATTTT.

On this clone itself: One end of the junction varies from germline; a read error may be responsible. The chain carries TRBV5-1 and TRBJ2-3; 7 positions agree with TRBD1. From germline, CDR1 is SGHRS and CDR2 YFSETQ. The CDR3 is made up of 15 amino acids. The CDR3 coding sequence is TGCACCAGCAGCATACAGGGGTGGGGCACAGATACGCAGTATTTT. Its translation is CTSSIQGWGTDTQYF.

This clone occurred a few times. This rearrangement joins TRBV7-6 to TRBJ2-5; no reliable D call. With 1 base removed from V and 3 bases from J, the gap between germline ends came to 6 bases. Germline CDR1 reads SGHVS; CDR2 reads FNYEAQ. The CDR3 is 13 residues long. The CDR3 here is CASSLVVEETQYF. In DNA, the CDR3 is TGTGCCAGCAGCTTAGTCGTAGAAGAGACCCAGTACTTC.

CDR3: CASSYGVERSNQPQHF. The DNA of the CDR3 is TGTGCCAGCAGTTATGGGGTTGAGCGTAGCAATCAGCCCCAGCATTTT. The chain couples TRBV6-6 to TRBJ1-5, with D unclear. Germline values: CDR1 MNHNY, CDR2 SVGAGI (reference sequence). CDR3 length: 16 residues. V was trimmed by 3 bases and J by 0 bases, leaving 12 bases between them.

Only a few counts were recorded for this clone. Other nucleotide sequences in the sample specify the same CDR3. This sequence joins TRBV5-1 and TRBJ2-5, with a possible D match to TRBD2 (6 bases). There are 13 residues in the CDR3. Germline CDR1 reads SGHRS; CDR2 reads YFSETQ. The V gene lost 4 bases and the J gene lost 1 base, with 8 bases spanning the gap. The CDR3 region is CASSPGLQETQYF. The CDR3 DNA is TGCGCCAGCAGCCCGGGACTCCAAGAGACCCAGTACTTC.

The chain is built from TRBV10-1 and TRBJ2-1, with 12 nucleotides matching TRBD2. CDR1 is WNHNN and CDR2 is SYGVQD in the germline V gene (reference sequence). V lost 7 bases to trimming and J lost 6 bases; unmatched junction nucleotides: 4. This CDR3 region has 14 residues. CDR3 in DNA: TGCGCCAGCAACGGACTAGCGGGGAGCAATGAGCAGTTCTTC. It yields the protein CASNGLAGSNEQFF.

In this sample, this clone turned up a few times. The rearrangement joins TRBV30 to TRBJ2-1; weak D call: TRBD1 (5 bases). The V end was cut by 3 bases, the J end by 3 bases, with 12 bases between. Germline CDR1 GTSNPN, CDR2 SVGIG (reference sequence). The CDR3 totals 14 residues. The CDR3 DNA reads TGTGCCTGGAGCCGCAAGGGGATCTACAATGAGCAGTTCTTC. Encoded protein: CAWSRKGIYNEQFF.

J is TRBJ1-1 and V is TRBV27, with 11 positions matching TRBD1. Unmatched junction bases numbered 7, after V lost 5 bases and J lost 5 bases. CDR1 and CDR2 (germline): MNHEY, SMNVEV (reference sequence). The CDR3 length is 15 residues. CDR3 region: CASSGQGALLTEAFF. The CDR3 coding sequence is TGTGCCAGCAGTGGACAGGGGGCCTTATTAACTGAAGCTTTCTTT.

This clone was counted between two and nine times. The genes are TRBV7-2 and TRBJ2-2, with 9 positions matching TRBD1. The CDR3 runs to 15 residues. The V gene's germline CDR1 is SGHTA and CDR2 FQGNSA. Trimming removed 5 bases from V and 1 base from J; junction bases left unmatched: 2. The DNA for the CDR3 is TGTGCCAGCAGCAAGGACAGGGGGAACACCGGGGAGCTGTTTTTT. It yields the protein CASSKDRGNTGELFF.

The chain has TRBV9 and TRBJ2-1, with 7 bases identical to TRBD2. The CDR3 length is 15 residues. The germline V gene has CDR1 SGDLS and CDR2 YYNGEE. V trimming: 5 bases; J trimming: 2 bases; junction bases outside the gene matches: 7. CDR3 nucleotide sequence: TGTGCCAGCAGTCGAGGCGGGAGCACCTACAATGAGCAGTTCTTC. Translation: CASSRGGSTYNEQFF.

The rearrangement uses TRBV29-1 and TRBJ2-7, with TRBD2 identical over 7 bases. The V gene's germline CDR1 is SQVTM and CDR2 ANQGSEA. CDR3 length equals 14 residues. V shed 5 bases and J 9 bases; nucleotides not matched to a gene: 16. The CDR3 sequence is CSVSASGGLGGQYF. The CDR3, as DNA: TGCAGCGTTTCGGCTAGCGGCGGTCTGGGAGGGCAGTACTTC.

The V call is TRBV21-1, the J call TRBJ2-7; the table's D gene call, TRBD2, was not cross checked with the DNA. TRBV21-1 is described as a pseudogene. CDR3 length: 16 residues. The CDR3 DNA is TGTGCCAGCAGCAAAGAGGGACGGGAGTTCTCCTACGAGCAGTACTTC. It translates to CASSKEGREFSYEQYF.

Details on this clone: The same CDR3 is also encoded by other DNA sequences in this sample. The genes are TRBV6-6 and TRBJ2-7, with 10 bases identical to TRBD1. The V gene end was trimmed by 5 bases and the J gene end by 2 bases; junction bases not matched to a gene: 6. The CDR3 sequence is 15 residues long. Germline lookup yields CDR1 MNHNY and CDR2 SVGAGI (reference sequence). Here the CDR3 reads CASSPRQGAAYEQYF. CDR3 coding DNA: TGTGCCAGCAGTCCCCGACAGGGGGCCGCCTACGAGCAGTACTTC.

The sample holds a few counts of this clone. This chain joins TRBV6-5 and TRBJ2-1, with D uncertain. The V end was cut by 2 bases, the J end by 8 bases, with 10 bases between. Germline-derived CDR1 and CDR2 are MNHEY and SVGAGI. The CDR3 spans 13 residues. The CDR3 nucleotides read TGTGCCAGCAGTTACGACCCTGTGGATGAGCAGTTCTTC. Translated: CASSYDPVDEQFF.

Ten or more counts support this clone. The chain links TRBV30 to TRBJ2-5; 8 positions agree with TRBD2. Germline-derived CDR1 and CDR2 are GTSNPN and SVGIG (reference sequence). The CDR3 consists of 14 residues. V trimming: 5 bases; J trimming: 5 bases; junction bases outside the gene matches: 10. In DNA, the CDR3 is TGTGCCTGGGGCCCGGGGGGGCCAACGGAGACCCAGTACTTC. This encodes CAWGPGGPTETQYF.